Below, one T cell receptor (beta chain) is given with its context. Its antigen remains unknown. The data derive from a study of shared clonotypes between healthy human individuals. Overall study: CD8 memory received one plate per donor, CD8 naive two, CD4 memory three and CD4 naive three.

Notes on the study in general: Sorted-subset samples were not fully sequenced, rarefaction indicated.

The germline V gene encodes CDR1 SGHVS and CDR2 FNYEAQ. V was pared by 4 bases and J by 7 bases, with 12 bases of the junction left unmatched. The CDR3 has 15 amino acids. Every donor was a Caucasian adult from Nashville, Tennessee. Repertoires were generated with immunoSEQ multiplex PCR, while TCRdb's copy carries only in-frame clones and drops some. The data show around 99,000 clones, with 68% seen just once and roughly 50% held by the top ten. This TCR was sampled from a man aged 25 to 40 in good health. V usage is TRBV7-6 and J usage is TRBJ2-5; TRBD2 matches at 7 bases. Sequenced material: memory CD8+ T cells sorted from blood. Subset indicated: CD45RO+ cells pooled with CCR7-negative TemRA cells. This CDR3 reads CASSSPGGLWGTQYF. As DNA, the CDR3 is TGTGCCAGCAGCTCGCCCGGGGGACTATGGGGGACCCAGTACTTC.